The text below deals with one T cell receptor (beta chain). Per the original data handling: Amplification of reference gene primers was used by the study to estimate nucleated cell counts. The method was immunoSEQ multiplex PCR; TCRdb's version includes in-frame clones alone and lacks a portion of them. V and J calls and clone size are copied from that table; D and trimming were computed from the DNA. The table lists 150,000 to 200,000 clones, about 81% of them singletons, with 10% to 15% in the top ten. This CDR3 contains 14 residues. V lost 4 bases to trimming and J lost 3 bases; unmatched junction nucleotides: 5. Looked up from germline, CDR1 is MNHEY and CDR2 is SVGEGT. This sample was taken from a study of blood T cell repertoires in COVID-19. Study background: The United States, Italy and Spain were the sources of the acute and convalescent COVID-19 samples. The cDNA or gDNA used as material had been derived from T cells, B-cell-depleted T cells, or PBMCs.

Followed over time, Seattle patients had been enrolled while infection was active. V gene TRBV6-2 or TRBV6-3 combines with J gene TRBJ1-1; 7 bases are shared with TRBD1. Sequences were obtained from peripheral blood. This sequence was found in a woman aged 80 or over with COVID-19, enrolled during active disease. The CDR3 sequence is CASSLTGVDTEAFF. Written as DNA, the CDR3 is TGTGCCAGCAGTTTAACAGGGGTAGACACTGAAGCTTTCTTT.